The following is a T cell receptor beta chain sequence with its context. Its specificity is not known. The sample belongs to a study of T cell responses to AZD1222 COVID-19 vaccine. The wider study: Samples with a second dose at about 4 or about 12 weeks were pooled together. Study-wide findings and caveats: Sampling that yielded the repertoires occurred only after the peak T cell response. Compared with day 0, the breadth and depth of the Spike-specific TCR repertoire rose significantly after two doses of AZD1222. Unmutated regions of variants are reportedly targeted by nearly half of spike-specific TCRs.

With V trimmed by 5 bases and J by 4 bases, 10 bases remained unmatched. The V gene's germline CDR1 is SGHNT and CDR2 YENEEA. The CDR3 runs 16 residues. Generated by immunoSEQ multiplex PCR, the TCRdb table keeps only in-frame clones and is missing some. The sample lists some 140,000 clones; less than 95% were seen once. The receptor was derived from an adult in good health. V and J are TRBV11-3 and TRBJ1-2; the match to TRBD1 covers 10 bases. Sequencing used peripheral blood, obtained on day 0 of AZD1222 vaccination. As DNA, the CDR3 is TGTGCCAGCAGCCGGGACAGGGGTTTTTCGGGCTATGGCTACACCTTC. As protein: CASSRDRGFSGYGYTF.